These 6 T cell receptor beta chains were all obtained from the same sample, sequenced in a study of shared clonotypes between healthy human individuals. Only in-frame clones appear in the TCRdb table, and some are missing; sequencing was by immunoSEQ multiplex PCR. The data contain about 380,000 clones, 90% to 97% of them singletons. The specimen was memory CD8+ T cells sorted from blood. Noted subset: CD45RO+ cells pooled with CCR7-negative TemRA cells. Receptors originate from a man between 25 and 39 years old in good health.

The chain has TRBV2 and TRBJ2-1; 7 nucleotides line up with TRBD1. The CDR3 loop spans 12 amino acids. Germline loops: CDR1 SNHLY, CDR2 FYNNEI. The trim removed 4 bases at V and 6 bases at J, leaving 0 bases unmatched. The chain's CDR3 is CASSGQGNEQFF. The CDR3 DNA sequence: TGTGCCAGCAGTGGACAGGGCAATGAGCAGTTCTTC.

The V call is TRBV30, the J call TRBJ1-3; D gene ambiguous. Germline V lookup: CDR1 GTSNPN, CDR2 SVGIG (reference sequence). The length of the CDR3 is 17 residues. Trimming took off 2 bases at V and 2 bases at J, with 19 bases between the two ends. The CDR3 coding sequence is TGTGCCTGGAGTCATCCGTTGGGATGGAGGGCTGGAAACACCATATATTTT. It codes for CAWSHPLGWRAGNTIYF. Full variable domain (missing parts from reference TRBV30 and TRBJ1-3): SQTIHQWPATLVQPVGSPLSLECTVEGTSNPNLYWYRQAAGRGLQLLFYSVGIGQISSEVPQNLSASRPQDRQFILSSKKLLLSDSGFYLCAWSHPLGWRAGNTIYFGEGSWLTVV.

The J gene is TRBJ2-2, the V gene TRBV25-1, with unresolved D. Per the germline V gene, CDR1 is MGHDK and CDR2 is SYGVNS. The V gene lost 6 bases and the J gene lost 3 bases, with 17 bases spanning the gap. CDR3 length: 16 amino acids. The CDR3 region is CASRGIGSRYTGELFF. As DNA, the CDR3 is TGTGCCAGCAGGGGCATTGGTAGCCGATACACCGGGGAGCTGTTTTTT.

The V and J genes are TRBV28 and TRBJ2-7; no reliable D call. Germline V gives CDR1 MDHEN, CDR2 SYDVKM. V was trimmed by 5 bases and J by 2 bases, leaving 13 bases between them. CDR3 size: 14 residues. CDR3 amino acids: CASSDPTTTYEQYF. CDR3 coding DNA: TGTGCCAGCAGTGACCCGACAACTACCTACGAGCAGTACTTC.

The chain carries TRBV30 and TRBJ2-7, with unresolved D. The CDR3 has 14 residues. Germline assignment: CDR1 GTSNPN and CDR2 SVGIG (reference sequence). Trimming stripped 1 base from V and 4 bases from J, with 14 bases between. CDR3 sequence reads: CAWSGRQGPYEQYF. The CDR3 DNA is TGTGCCTGGAGTGGACGACAAGGACCGTACGAGCAGTACTTC.

V gene TRBV5-1 combines with J gene TRBJ2-1; 8 bases are shared with TRBD2. CDR1 is SGHRS and CDR2 is YFSETQ in the germline V gene. This CDR3 is built from 15 residues. J lost 3 bases, V lost 1 base, and 3 bases had no gene match. This CDR3 reads CASSLSGLVYNEQFF. The CDR3 coding sequence is TGCGCCAGCAGCTTGTCGGGACTAGTCTACAATGAGCAGTTCTTC.